Listed below are T cell receptor beta chains from one sample, sequenced in a study of T cell responses to AZD1222 COVID-19 vaccine. The repertoire was sequenced with immunoSEQ multiplex PCR; TCRdb's copy has only in-frame clones and lacks some. The repertoire table contains about 140,000 clones. Material: peripheral blood. The receptors were gathered from an adult in good health. Each CDR3 is given with its conserved first and last residue. The D gene is left open where the match is weak.

J gene	V gene	D gene	CDR3 length	CDR3 protein	CDR3 DNA
TRBJ2-7	TRBV7-9	NA	18	CASSSIQGAPRQFYEQYF	TGTGCCAGCAGCTCTATCCAAGGGGCCCCCCGACAGTTCTACGAGCAGTACTTC
TRBJ1-2	TRBV7-9	NA	14	CASSLPARNYGYTF	TGTGCCAGCAGCTTACCGGCGCGTAACTATGGCTACACCTTC
TRBJ2-1	TRBV5-1	NA	12	CASSLDRDEQFF	TGCGCCAGCAGCTTGGACAGGGACGAGCAGTTCTTC
TRBJ1-3	TRBV30	NA	13	CAHERVSGNTIYF	TGTGCCCACGAACGCGTCTCTGGAAACACCATATATTTT
TRBJ2-5	TRBV19	TRBD1	15	CASSPRGQGLETQYF	TGTGCCAGTAGCCCGAGGGGACAGGGGTTAGAGACCCAGTACTTC
TRBJ1-2	TRBV2	NA	10	CASSPGGYTF	TGTGCCAGCAGTCCCGGCGGCTACACCTTC
TRBJ2-7	TRBV27	NA	13	CASSQGASYEQYF	TGTGCCAGCAGCCAAGGGGCCTCCTACGAGCAGTACTTC
TRBJ2-7	TRBV18	NA	15	CASSPSRAARYEQYF	TGTGCCAGCTCACCTTCCCGGGCCGCTCGTTACGAGCAGTACTTC
TRBJ2-2	TRBV14	TRBD1	17	CASSQEWRTGWSGELFF	TGTGCCAGCAGCCAAGAATGGAGGACAGGGTGGAGTGGGGAGCTGTTTTTT
TRBJ2-5	TRBV5-1	NA	14	CASSFLQSGGTQYF	TGCGCCAGCAGCTTCTTGCAGAGTGGCGGGACCCAGTACTTC
TRBJ1-5	TRBV10-2	TRBD1	15	CASSESDRDNQPQHF	TGCGCCAGCAGTGAGTCAGACAGGGACAATCAGCCCCAGCATTTT
TRBJ1-1	TRBV7-9	NA	13	CASSLALGAEAFF	TGTGCCAGCAGCTTAGCGTTAGGAGCTGAAGCTTTCTTT
TRBJ2-3	TRBV12-3/TRBV12-4	NA	11	CASSLTDTQYF	TGTGCCAGCAGTTTAACAGATACGCAGTATTTT
TRBJ1-2	TRBV4-1	TRBD1	16	CASSPPGTGAERGYTF	TGCGCCAGCAGCCCTCCCGGGACAGGGGCCGAGAGGGGCTACACCTTC
TRBJ1-5	TRBV6-2/TRBV6-3	TRBD1	18	CASSYPGQGAFSNQPQHF	TGTGCCAGCAGTTACCCGGGACAGGGGGCCTTTAGCAATCAGCCCCAGCATTTT
TRBJ2-1	TRBV5-4	NA	16	CASSFKGSRSYNEQFF	TGTGCCAGCAGCTTTAAGGGGTCCCGCTCCTACAATGAGCAGTTCTTC
TRBJ2-1	TRBV29-1	NA	14	CSVEGPRGYNEQFF	TGCAGCGTTGAGGGCCCAAGAGGCTACAATGAGCAGTTCTTC
TRBJ1-1	TRBV11-3	NA	12	CASSQNRVGAFF	TGTGCCAGCAGCCAAAACAGGGTCGGAGCTTTCTTT
TRBJ1-5	TRBV19	NA	14	CASSAGNSNQPQHF	TGTGCCAGTAGTGCGGGGAATAGCAATCAGCCCCAGCATTTT
TRBJ1-3	TRBV4-2	TRBD1	15	CASSRQGHRGNTIYF	TGTGCCAGCAGCCGACAGGGACACAGAGGAAACACCATATATTTT
TRBJ2-6	TRBV5-1	TRBD1	18	CASSLRTGVTSGANVLTF	TGCGCCAGCAGCTTACGGACAGGGGTCACTTCTGGGGCCAACGTCCTGACTTTC
TRBJ1-3	TRBV7-6	TRBD1	19	CASSLVSGQGGSTGNTIYF	TGTGCCAGCAGCTTAGTATCGGGACAGGGAGGAAGCACTGGAAACACCATATATTTT
TRBJ2-5	TRBV11-3	NA	12	CASSLGRETQYF	TGTGCCAGCAGCTTAGGTCGAGAGACCCAGTACTTC
TRBJ1-2	TRBV5-1	NA	14	CASSPSGRDYGYTF	TGCGCCAGCAGCCCAAGTGGTCGCGACTATGGCTACACCTTC
TRBJ2-7	TRBV2	NA	13	CASTWSGGYEQYF	TGTGCCAGCACTTGGTCGGGTGGGTACGAGCAGTACTTC
TRBJ2-3	TRBV5-6	NA	17	CASSATGRGPRSDTQYF	TGTGCCAGCAGCGCGACAGGGAGGGGCCCACGGTCAGATACGCAGTATTTT
TRBJ2-7	TRBV5-1	NA	14	CASSPGAISYEQYF	TGCGCCAGCAGCCCGGGGGCCATTTCCTACGAGCAGTACTTC
TRBJ1-4	TRBV11-2	NA	17	CASSLAPPGLRGEKLFF	TGTGCCAGCAGCCTTGCCCCACCGGGACTCCGGGGTGAAAAACTGTTTTTT
TRBJ1-5	TRBV2	NA	14	CASRPRGRYQPQHF	TGTGCCAGCAGACCCAGGGGCCGATATCAGCCCCAGCATTTT
TRBJ1-1	TRBV3-1/TRBV3-2	NA	19	CASSNAGGREGSWYGTAFF	TGTGCCAGCAGCAATGCCGGAGGCAGGGAGGGGTCTTGGTATGGGACGGCTTTCTTT
TRBJ1-2	TRBV4-3	NA	17	CASSQDGGGITNYGYTF	TGCGCCAGCAGCCAAGATGGAGGAGGGATTACTAACTATGGCTACACCTTC
TRBJ1-2	TRBV5-1	TRBD1	13	CASSWGDSYGYTF	TGCGCCAGCAGCTGGGGGGACAGCTATGGCTACACCTTC
TRBJ1-2	TRBV7-9	NA	16	CASSLGPGPVNYGYTF	TGTGCCAGCAGCTTAGGACCCGGCCCTGTCAACTATGGCTACACCTTC
TRBJ2-3	TRBV7-3	NA	15	CASSEGPGGTDTQYF	TGTGCCAGCAGCGAGGGCCCAGGGGGCACAGATACGCAGTATTTT
TRBJ2-2	TRBV9	NA	16	CASSVGPGTNTGELFF	TGTGCCAGCAGCGTAGGCCCGGGAACGAACACCGGGGAGCTGTTTTTT
TRBJ1-2	TRBV30	NA	12	CAWSESRYGYTF	TGTGCCTGGAGTGAGTCCCGCTATGGCTACACCTTC
TRBJ2-7	TRBV15	TRBD2	15	CATSRGSGDPYEQYF	TGTGCCACCAGCAGAGGGAGCGGGGACCCCTACGAGCAGTACTTC
TRBJ1-2	TRBV12-3/TRBV12-4	NA	11	CASSRRYGYTF	TGTGCCAGCAGTCGGCGTTATGGCTACACCTTC
TRBJ1-1	TRBV28	TRBD1	14	CASREDRGGTEAFF	TGTGCCAGCAGGGAAGACAGGGGAGGCACTGAAGCTTTCTTT
TRBJ1-3	TRBV4-2	TRBD1	17	CASSQAGTGGSGNTIYF	TGTGCCAGCAGCCAAGCCGGGACAGGGGGCTCTGGAAACACCATATATTTT
TRBJ2-1	TRBV19	TRBD1	15	CASRGQGAKGNEQFF	TGTGCCAGTAGAGGACAGGGGGCGAAAGGGAATGAGCAGTTCTTC
TRBJ1-3	TRBV5-5	TRBD1	15	CASSFVWDRGNTIYF	TGTGCCAGCAGCTTTGTTTGGGACAGGGGAAACACCATATATTTT
TRBJ2-2	TRBV5-4	NA	14	CASSLVGNTGELFF	TGTGCCAGCAGCTTGGTGGGGAACACCGGGGAGCTGTTTTTT
TRBJ1-6	TRBV7-8	NA	14	CASSSDRKLSPLHF	TGTGCCAGCAGCTCAGACAGGAAACTGTCACCCCTCCACTTT
TRBJ2-1	TRBV5-6	NA	12	CASSFQGNEQFF	TGTGCCAGCAGCTTTCAGGGCAATGAGCAGTTCTTC
TRBJ2-3	TRBV3-1/TRBV3-2	TRBD2	16	CASSQGLAGRRDTQYF	TGTGCCAGCAGCCAAGGACTAGCGGGACGCCGGGATACGCAGTATTTT
TRBJ1-5	TRBV2	TRBD1	12	CASRQGDQPQHF	TGTGCCAGCCGACAGGGTGATCAGCCCCAGCATTTT
TRBJ1-3	TRBV5-1	TRBD1	16	CASSWGQGSSGNTIYF	TGCGCCAGCAGCTGGGGACAGGGGAGCTCTGGAAACACCATATATTTT
TRBJ1-1	TRBV19	NA	14	CASSIIGTRTEAFF	TGTGCCAGTAGTATCATCGGGACGCGGACTGAAGCTTTCTTT
TRBJ2-7	TRBV6-5	TRBD1	12	CASRDRVYEQYF	TGTGCCAGCAGGGACAGGGTCTACGAGCAGTACTTC
TRBJ2-2	TRBV27	TRBD1	14	CASKWDSYTGELFF	TGTGCCAGCAAGTGGGACAGCTACACCGGGGAGCTGTTTTTT